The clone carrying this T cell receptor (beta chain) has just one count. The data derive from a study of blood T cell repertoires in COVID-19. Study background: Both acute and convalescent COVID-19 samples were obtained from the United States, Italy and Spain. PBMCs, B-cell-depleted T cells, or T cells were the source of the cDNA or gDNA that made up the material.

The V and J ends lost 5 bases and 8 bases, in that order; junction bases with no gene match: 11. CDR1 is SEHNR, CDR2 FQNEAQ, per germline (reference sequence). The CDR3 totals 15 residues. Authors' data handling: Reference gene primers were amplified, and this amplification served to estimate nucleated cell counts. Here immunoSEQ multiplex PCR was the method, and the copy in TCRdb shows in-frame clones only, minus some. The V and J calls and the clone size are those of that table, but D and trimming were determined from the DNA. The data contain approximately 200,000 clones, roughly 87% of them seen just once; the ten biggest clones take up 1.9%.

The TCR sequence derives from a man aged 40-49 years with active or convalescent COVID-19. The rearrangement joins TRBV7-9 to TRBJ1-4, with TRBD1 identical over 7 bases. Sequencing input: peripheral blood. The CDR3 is CASSPRTGVNEKLFF. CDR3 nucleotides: TGTGCCAGCAGCCCCCGTACAGGGGTGAACGAAAAACTGTTTTTT.